This TCR beta chain was obtained from a study of vaccination and CD4 T cells after COVID-19 (dated by TCRdb to between 2021 and 2023). Concerning the study at large: Convalescent patients had a positive SARS-CoV-2 result on nasal swab PCR, and of these patients, several had mild disease and one had severe disease. In the convalescent cohort there were six males and four females, among whom were two Hispanic individuals, seven Caucasians, two Asians and one multiracial person. Two doses of either the Pfizer-BioNTech BNT162b2 vaccine (n=8) or the Moderna mRNA-1273 vaccine (n=2) were administered to participants. Post-COVID blood samples from convalescent patients were collected a median of about 100 days after diagnosis, with a range of 35 to 161 days. Post-vaccine blood samples were taken a median of approximately 76 days after the second vaccine dose, with a range of 14 to 241 days. The cultures were stimulated with overlapping spike peptide pools from SARS-CoV-2 and from the common cold coronaviruses HCoV-NL63, HCoV-OC43 and HCoV-229E. Control cultures received a CEFX viral epitope pool as the positive control, an HIV-1 Nef peptide pool as the negative control, or no peptide. In ten to eleven COVID-19 convalescent patients and a handful of infection-naive healthy vaccine recipients, the spike-specific CD4+ TCR repertoire before mRNA vaccination was compared with the repertoire after mRNA vaccination. Overall results and qualifications from the work: The median number of SARS-CoV-2-reactive clonotypes rose from roughly 20 after infection to a few dozen after vaccination, but the change was not significant. Nearly all vaccine-specific clones in convalescent patients (304 of 307) were mono-reactive for SARS-CoV-2 spike rather than cross-reactive with common cold coronaviruses. The study included relatively few convalescent patients and did not analyze early timepoints after natural infection. In convalescent patients, a median 86.3% of post-vaccine SARS-CoV-2-reactive clones were detected only after vaccination, suggesting vaccine-specific priming.

This sample's treatment or condition label indicates: approximately 9-day PBMC culture with coronavirus spike peptide pools or control peptides (ViraFEST assay). The ViraFEST assay was used in the study, in which antigen-specific T cells were expanded with peptide pools and expanded clonotypes were subsequently identified by TCR sequencing. The positive SARS-CoV-2 PCR tests of the convalescent patients were dated from March to December 2020, before the Alpha, Beta and Delta variants emerged in the United States. PBMCs were cultured at roughly 2 million per well in IMDM supplemented with about 5% human AB serum and about 10 IU/ml IL-2, with around 10 ug/ml peptide pools added. On days 3 and 7, half of the culture medium was replaced with fresh IL-2-containing medium. After less than 12 days of culture, CD4+ T cells were isolated by negative selection using the EasySep CD4+ T cell isolation kit. Ficoll-Paque Plus gradient centrifugation was used to isolate PBMCs from whole blood, and the isolated PBMCs were then either used fresh or cryopreserved at -140C. In general, triplicate wells were set up for every culture condition.

Reading from cysteine to phenylalanine, the CDR3 counts 14 amino acids. The sequence is cut down to CDR3 DNA, 42 bases in frame from base 1. The V end gives up 4 bases and the J end 4 bases, leaving 3 bases in the junction not matched to a gene. The germline V gene encodes CDR1 SNHLY and CDR2 FYNNEI. Worth noting for this clonotype: It lacks a known antigen. Base qualities are not at hand, and no much larger clone is one base apart.

The library was generated by PCR. At the Johns Hopkins FTIC core, DNA from the cultured CD4+ T cells underwent TCR sequencing with the Oncomine TCR Beta short-read assay. The QIAamp micro DNA kit was used to extract genomic DNA from the cultured CD4+ T cells. Oncomine TCR Beta libraries made from cultured CD4+ T cells were pooled using unique dual indexes and sequenced on an Illumina iSeq 100. In the source study's methods: Non-productive sequences were removed, and CDR3s not starting with C, not ending with F or W, or shorter than 7 amino acids were discarded. The MANAFEST web application was used to identify antigen-specific clonotypes by comparing peptide-stimulated wells against reference wells and other culture wells. An FDR below 0.05, an odds ratio above 5, and a productive frequency above 0.1% in at least two of three replicate wells were required for clones to be considered positive. Cross-reactive clonotypes were defined as significantly expanded in both SARS-CoV-2 spike wells and at least one common cold coronavirus spike condition. CDR3 homology was assessed with Levenshtein distances (stringdist) and unrooted phylogenetic trees (ape) in R version 3.6.1. In TCRdb, the public reads were trimmed at Q25 with fastp and aligned with MiXCR, with productive beta chains retained. Every distinct CDR3 protein forms one entry, paired with its most common genes and DNA. TCRdb's processing, not the study's, gives the V and J calls here. Counted in this sample were about 3,900 distinct CDR3 sequences; around 21% of them appeared once. The ten largest clones capture 21% of the sample.

The chain couples TRBV2 to TRBJ2-1; 8 middle bases align to TRBD1. The origin of this receptor is a human donor who had recovered from COVID-19. Sequences were obtained from CD4+ T cells from blood, cultured in vitro. The bases read TGTGCCAGCAGTGCCAACAGGGGGTACAATGAGCAGTTCTTC. This translates into CASSANRGYNEQFF.